This TCR beta chain was identified during a study of cytomegalovirus exposure and HLA in healthy donors. Study outcomes and limitations: The study dropped some indistinguishable V segments, TRBV6-2 and TRBV6-3 among them. Later analysis suggested most CMV-associated TCR beta chains were HLA-restricted. Accurate HLA-A and HLA-B prediction from TCR beta sequences was reported for most subjects.

About this clone itself: Its specificity is not known.

CDR1 and CDR2 from the germline V gene are MNHEY and SVGAGI. J gave up 5 bases and V 0 bases, and 1 base lay outside the gene matches. CDR3 length equals 15 residues. The primer mix had 60 Vbeta and 13 Jbeta primers. Data came from immunoSEQ multiplex PCR; TCRdb stores just in-frame clones and leaves some out. The data include some 130,000 clones; the top ten clones carry 1.6%. This chain joins TRBV6-5 and TRBJ2-2; 9 nucleotides match TRBD1. The sample was PBMCs. This clonotype was sampled from a middle-aged woman in good health and CMV-seropositive. The CDR3 DNA reads as TGTGCCAGCAGTTACTCGGGACAGGGTACCGGGGAGCTGTTTTTT. It translates to CASSYSGQGTGELFF.